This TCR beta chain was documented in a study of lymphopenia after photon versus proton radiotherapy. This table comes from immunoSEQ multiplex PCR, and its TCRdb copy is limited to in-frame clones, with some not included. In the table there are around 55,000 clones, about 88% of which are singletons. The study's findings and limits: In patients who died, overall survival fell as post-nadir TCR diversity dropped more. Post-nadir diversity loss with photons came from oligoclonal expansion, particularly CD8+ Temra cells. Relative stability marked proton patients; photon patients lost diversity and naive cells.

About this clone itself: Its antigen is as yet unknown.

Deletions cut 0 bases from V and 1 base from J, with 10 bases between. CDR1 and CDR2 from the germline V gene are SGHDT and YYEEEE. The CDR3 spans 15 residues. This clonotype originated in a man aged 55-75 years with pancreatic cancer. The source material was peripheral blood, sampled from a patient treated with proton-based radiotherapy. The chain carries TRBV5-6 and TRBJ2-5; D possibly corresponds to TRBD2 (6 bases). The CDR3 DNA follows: TGTGCCAGCAGCTTGGTTGGGAGGCCCCAAGAGACCCAGTACTTC. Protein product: CASSLVGRPQETQYF.